There are many counts of the clone carrying this T cell receptor (beta chain). TCR beta CDR3 regions were amplified from RNA transcripts. With the HTBI primer set, the TCR CDR3 went through a first round of RT-PCR. One entry per CDR3 protein results from TCRdb running MiXCR on the multiplex PCR reads. This sample carries 600,000 to 750,000 distinct CDR3 sequences, around 15% of them seen once, and the ten largest clones take 15% to 19%. The data were taken from a study of T cells in Graves' hyperthyroidism and ophthalmopathy. V lost 3 bases to trimming and J lost 6 bases, with 18 bases between them. This CDR3 is 15 amino acids long. Germline V gives CDR1 MDHEN, CDR2 SYDVKM.

Specimen: blood. The TCR sequence derives from a man aged 45-65 years with Graves' hyperthyroidism. This sequence joins TRBV28 and TRBJ2-7, with a weak D call TRBD2 (5 bases). The CDR3: CASSFLLAPGGEQYF. CDR3 DNA: TGTGCCAGCAGTTTTCTCCTAGCACCTGGAGGCGAGCAGTACTTC.